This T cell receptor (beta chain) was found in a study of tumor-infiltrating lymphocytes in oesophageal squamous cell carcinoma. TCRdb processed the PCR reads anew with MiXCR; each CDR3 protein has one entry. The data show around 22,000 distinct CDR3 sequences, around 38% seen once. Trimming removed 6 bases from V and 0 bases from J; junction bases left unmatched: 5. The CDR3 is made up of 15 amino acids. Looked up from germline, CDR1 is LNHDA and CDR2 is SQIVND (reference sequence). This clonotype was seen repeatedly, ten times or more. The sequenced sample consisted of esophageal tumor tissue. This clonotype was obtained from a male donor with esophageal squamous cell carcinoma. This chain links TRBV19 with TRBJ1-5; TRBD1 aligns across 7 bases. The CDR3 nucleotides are TGTGCCAGTAGATGGGACAGCTATAGCAATCAGCCCCAGCATTTT. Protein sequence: CASRWDSYSNQPQHF.